This T cell receptor (beta chain) was obtained from a study of T cells in Graves' hyperthyroidism and ophthalmopathy. What was amplified from RNA transcripts were TCR beta CDR3 regions. Initially, a first-round RT-PCR of the TCR CDR3 employed the HTBI primer set. TCRdb itself ran the multiplex PCR reads through MiXCR, one entry per CDR3 protein. The data contain 400,000 to 600,000 distinct CDR3 sequences, under 25% of them singletons. The CDR3 spans 19 residues. Losses at the gene ends were 4 bases for V and 4 bases for J; bases not matched to a gene: 17. Germline values: CDR1 SGDLS, CDR2 YYNGEE. There are many counts of this clonotype. Exclusion followed for patients with uncontrolled infection, other autoimmune disease, pregnancy or lactation.

The sequenced sample consisted of blood. The V and J genes are TRBV9 and TRBJ2-2; 9 bases map to TRBD2. The sequence came from a man younger than 35 with Graves' hyperthyroidism. CDR3 in DNA: TGTGCCAGCAGCCCCCAAGGCGGGGGGGCTAGTGGGGGCACCGGGGAGCTGTTTTTT. Protein sequence: CASSPQGGGASGGTGELFF.